A selection of T cell receptor beta chains follows, all from one sample in a study of T cell repertoires in cytomegalovirus infection. TCRdb independently ran MiXCR on the reads; one entry per CDR3 protein. Of more than 200,000 distinct CDR3 sequences in the sample, roughly 9.1% were seen once. Sequenced material: PBMCs. The receptors originated from a human donor in good health (CMV status not recorded). Some clones in this sample may be carry-over from other donors' samples. Both conserved end residues are part of each CDR3. Fields, in order: J gene, V gene, CDR3 protein.

>TRBJ2-3|TRBV7-8
CASSSAGGHGDTQYF
>TRBJ1-1|TRBV12-3/TRBV12-4
CASSLGTGALAEAFF
>TRBJ2-1|TRBV30
CAWSVLGRAARIF
>TRBJ2-5|TRBV12-3/TRBV12-4
CASSLGQGIQETQYF
>TRBJ2-5|TRBV5-1
CASSLGPSRAHQETQYF
>TRBJ2-1|TRBV7-2
CASSSLGLPGNEQFF
>TRBJ1-5|TRBV7-2
CASSLGGGQGNQPQHF
>TRBJ2-2|TRBV5-4
CASSLRGAGGTGELFF
>TRBJ1-1|TRBV15
CATSRDMGFQEAFF
>TRBJ2-2|TRBV28
CASRLAGNTGELFF
>TRBJ1-1|TRBV2
CASSEGVGAEDTEAFF
>TRBJ2-7|TRBV20-1
CSARDRTYSYEQCF
>TRBJ2-7|TRBV19
CATRGGAYEQYF
>TRBJ1-1|TRBV12-3/TRBV12-4
CASSFNPMARAAFF
>TRBJ1-5|TRBV7-8
CASSPDSGVAQHF
>TRBJ2-2|TRBV7-2
CASSLSGVGGELFF